This T cell receptor beta chain stems from a study of T-cell reconstitution after alpha-beta-depleted transplantation in children. During its preparation, the TCRbeta library received unique molecular identifiers. TCRdb re-called the PCR reads with MiXCR, one entry per CDR3 protein. The data show hundreds of thousands of distinct CDR3 sequences, around 12% seen once. Trimming removed 3 bases at V and 7 bases at J, with 10 bases between. The CDR3 has 12 residues. In germline, CDR1 is DFQATT, CDR2 SNEGSKA (reference sequence). Many counts were recorded for this clonotype. The sample consisted of PBMCs from the stem cell graft donor, taken from the stem cell graft. This chain uses TRBV20-1 with TRBJ2-4, with D possibly matching TRBD1 (5 bases). The sequence came from a human donor who donated a stem cell graft to a child with acute lymphoblastic leukemia. As DNA, the CDR3 is TGCAGTGCTAGTTCAGGGCACAACATTCAGTACTTC. Its protein product is CSASSGHNIQYF.